This TCR beta chain was sequenced during a study of blood T cells in healthy people across ages. A remark on this clonotype: The antigen remains undetermined.

Trimming stripped 1 base from V and 2 bases from J, with 10 bases between. CDR1 is LNHDA, CDR2 SQIVND, per germline (reference sequence). The CDR3 length is 15 residues. Whole-study findings and limits: Donors of long life had a larger count of naive CD4+ cells and greater diversity than aged donors.

Next came a second PCR, run for about 7 to 12 cycles, which used a sample-barcoded 5' primer along with a J-beta primer mix. Each cDNA molecule, via a template-switch adaptor with 12 random nucleotides, was tagged. Sequencing recovered at least 2.5 million CDR3-containing paired-end reads from each sample. Each CDR3 protein is one row after TCRdb ran MiXCR on the 5' RACE reads. The sample has 1.4 million to 1.5 million distinct CDR3 sequences, roughly 45% seen once. This rearrangement joins TRBV19 to TRBJ2-3, with D perhaps TRBD2 (5 bases). This clonotype was obtained from a young woman in good health. The source material was blood. DNA of the CDR3: TGTGCCAGTAGTATAGGTAGCGCGAACACAGATACGCAGTATTTT. The encoded protein is CASSIGSANTDTQYF.